This TCR beta chain was recorded in a study of blood T cells in healthy people across ages. Study-level points and caveats: Aged donors had fewer naive CD4+ cells and lower diversity than long-lived donors. Measured against age, TCR beta diversity per million T cells decreased in a roughly linear manner.

A second PCR of roughly 6 to 12 cycles used a sample-barcoded 5' primer and a J-beta primer mix. Every single cDNA molecule received a tag from a template-switch adaptor with 12 random nucleotides. Researchers report that each sample yielded at least 3 million CDR3-containing paired-end reads. TCRdb passed the 5' RACE reads through MiXCR, listing each CDR3 protein once. The sample has about 680,000 distinct CDR3 sequences; around 45% are singletons. This clonotype was detected only once. Its antigen is unknown. The material sequenced was blood. This sequence originates from an older woman in good health.

For the CDR3, the DNA is TGTGCCAGCACACTAGCGGGGGGGAGAGAGACCCAGTACTTC. Its translation is CASTLAGGRETQYF. This chain connects TRBV7-2 to TRBJ2-7; 13 bases map to TRBD2. The end of the DNA aligns better with TRBJ2-5, so the J call may be wrong. The CDR3 contains 14 residues. Germline V gives CDR1 SGHTA, CDR2 FQGNSA.